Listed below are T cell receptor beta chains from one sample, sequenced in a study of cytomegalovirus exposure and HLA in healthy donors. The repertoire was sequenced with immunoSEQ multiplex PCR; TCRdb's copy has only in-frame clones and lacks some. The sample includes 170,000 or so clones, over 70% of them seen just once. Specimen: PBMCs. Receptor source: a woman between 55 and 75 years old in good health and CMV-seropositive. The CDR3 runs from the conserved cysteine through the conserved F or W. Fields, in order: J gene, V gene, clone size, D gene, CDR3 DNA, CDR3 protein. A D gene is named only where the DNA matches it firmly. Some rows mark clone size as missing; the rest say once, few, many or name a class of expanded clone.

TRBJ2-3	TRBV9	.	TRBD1	TGTGCCAGCAGCTTAACAGGGGGCCTTAACACAGATACGCAGTATTTT	CASSLTGGLNTDTQYF
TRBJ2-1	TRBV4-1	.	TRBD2	TGCGCCAGCAGCCAAGGACGGGGGGGCAGCGATGAGCAGTTCTTC	CASSQGRGGSDEQFF
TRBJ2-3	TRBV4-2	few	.	TGTGCCAGCAGCCAGGAGACGGGCACAGATACGCAGTATTTT	CASSQETGTDTQYF
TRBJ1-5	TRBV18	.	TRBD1	TGTGCCAGCTCACCAAGGCAGGGGGGATATCAGCCCCAGCATTTT	CASSPRQGGYQPQHF
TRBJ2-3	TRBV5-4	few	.	TGTGCCAGCAGCATCCCCCCAGGGGCAGATACGCAGTATTTT	CASSIPPGADTQYF
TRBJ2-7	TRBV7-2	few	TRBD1	TGTGCCAGCAGCCGGGACAGGGGGCACTACGAGCAGTACTTC	CASSRDRGHYEQYF
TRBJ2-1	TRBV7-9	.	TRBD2	TGTGCCAGCAGCGACCTATCGGGACTAGGTATTAAGAATGAGCAGTTCTTC	CASSDLSGLGIKNEQFF
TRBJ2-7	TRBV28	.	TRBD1	TGTGCCAGCAGCATAACCGGGACAGGGCATCCCTACGAGCAGTACTTC	CASSITGTGHPYEQYF
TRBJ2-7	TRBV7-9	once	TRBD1	TGTGCCAGCAGCTACTTGCGGACAGGGATCCACGAGCAGTACTTC	CASSYLRTGIHEQYF
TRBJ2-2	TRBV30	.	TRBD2	TGTGCCTGGAAGGGGAGCTTTTGGACTAGCGGAAACACCGGGGAGCTGTTTTTT	CAWKGSFWTSGNTGELFF
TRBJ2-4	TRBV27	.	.	TGTGCCAGCAGTTTATCTGGAGGGTGGCGGAACATTCAGTACTTC	CASSLSGGWRNIQYF
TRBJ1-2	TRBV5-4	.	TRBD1	TGTGCCAGCAGCTCAGTACAGGGGAAGGAGGGCTACACCTTC	CASSSVQGKEGYTF
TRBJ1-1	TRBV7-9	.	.	TGTGCCAGCAGCTTTGTTCCCTCGAACACTGAAGCTTTCTTT	CASSFVPSNTEAFF
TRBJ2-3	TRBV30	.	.	TGTGCCTGGAGTGTACAGTCCGGAGATACGCAGTATTTT	CAWSVQSGDTQYF
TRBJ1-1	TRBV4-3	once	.	TGCGCCAGCAGCCAAACACTCAGGGGTACTGAAGCTTTCTTT	CASSQTLRGTEAFF
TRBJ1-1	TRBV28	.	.	TGTGCCAGCAGTTTAGCATCAGGGGAGACTGAAGCTTTCTTC	CASSLASGETEAFF
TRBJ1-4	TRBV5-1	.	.	TGCGCCAGCAGCTTCAACAGGGATAATGAAAAACTGTTTTTT	CASSFNRDNEKLFF
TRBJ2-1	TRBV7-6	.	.	TGTGCCAGCAGCGCACTAGGCCCGGGGGAGCAGTTCTTC	CASSALGPGEQFF
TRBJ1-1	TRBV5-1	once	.	TGCGCCAGCAGCTTGGTACCAGGGAACACTGAAGCTTTCTTT	CASSLVPGNTEAFF
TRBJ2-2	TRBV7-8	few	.	TGTGCCAGCAGCTTAGCGCTGGGCTCCGGGGAGCTGTTTTTT	CASSLALGSGELFF
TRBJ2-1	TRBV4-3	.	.	TGCGCCAGCAGCCTATTAGAGGCACCATACAATGAGCAGTTCTTC	CASSLLEAPYNEQFF
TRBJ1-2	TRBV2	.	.	TGTGCCAGCAACTGGGACACGATCTATGGCTACACCTTC	CASNWDTIYGYTF
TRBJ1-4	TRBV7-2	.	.	TGTGCCAGCAGCGAAAATGGGATCAGGGGAGTACCTAATGAAAAACTGTTTTTT	CASSENGIRGVPNEKLFF
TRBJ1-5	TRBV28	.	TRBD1	TGTGCCAGCAGGGGACAGGGCGAGGGATATATTAGCAATCAGCCCCAGCATTTT	CASRGQGEGYISNQPQHF
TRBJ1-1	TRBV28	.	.	TGTGCCAGCACCCCTACGGGGGTTAGAAGGACTGAAGCTTTCTTT	CASTPTGVRRTEAFF
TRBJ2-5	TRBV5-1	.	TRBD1	TGCGCCAGCAGCTTGGGCGGACAGGGGGCTGGAGAGACCCAGTACTTC	CASSLGGQGAGETQYF
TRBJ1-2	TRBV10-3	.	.	TGTGCCATCAGTGAGGGGTGGGGAGGGTTTGGCTACACCTTC	CAISEGWGGFGYTF
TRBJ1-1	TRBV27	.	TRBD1	TGTGCCAGCAGGGACAGGGCCCGGACTGAAGCTTTCTTT	CASRDRARTEAFF
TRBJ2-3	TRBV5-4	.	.	TGTGCCAGCAGACCTAGGTACCGGTGGCCCATACCCCTTAGCACAGATACGCAGTATTTT	CASRPRYRWPIPLSTDTQYF
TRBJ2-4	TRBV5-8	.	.	TGTGCCAGCAGCTTGACAGAGTGGGACATTCAGTACTTC	CASSLTEWDIQYF
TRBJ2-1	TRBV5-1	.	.	TGCGCCAGCAGCTTGTATCCTAGCTCCAATGAGCAGTTCTTC	CASSLYPSSNEQFF
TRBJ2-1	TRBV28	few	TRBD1	TGTGCCAGCAGGTCAGGGGGCTGGGACTTGAATGAGCAGTTCTTC	CASRSGGWDLNEQFF
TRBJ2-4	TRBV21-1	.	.	TGTGCCAGCAGCAGGAGGGCAAGACTAGCCAAAAACATTCAGTACTTC	CASSRRARLAKNIQYF